A selection of T cell receptor beta chains follows, all from one sample in a study of tumor-infiltrating lymphocytes in primary liver carcinoma. Each CDR3 protein is one row after TCRdb ran MiXCR on the multiplex PCR reads. The sample shows roughly 330,000 distinct CDR3 sequences, about two thirds of them seen only once. The sample was peripheral blood. Every receptor here comes from a man aged 35 to 55 with primary liver carcinoma and hepatitis B virus infection. Each CDR3 is given with its conserved first and last residue. The D gene is left open where the match is weak. Clone size is stated in some rows and not others, as once, few, many or a class when expanded.

clone size: few; V gene: TRBV6-1; J gene: TRBJ2-5; D gene: .; CDR3 protein: CASLIGQHQETQYF; CDR3 DNA: TGTGCCAGCCTTATAGGACAGCACCAAGAGACCCAGTACTTC
clone size: few; V gene: TRBV28; J gene: TRBJ2-5; D gene: .; CDR3 protein: CATRDQETQYF; CDR3 DNA: TGTGCCACCAGAGACCAAGAGACCCAGTACTTC
clone size: once; V gene: TRBV6-5; J gene: TRBJ2-7; D gene: .; CDR3 protein: CVTRGPQYEQYF; CDR3 DNA: TGTGTCACCAGAGGGCCCCAGTACGAGCAGTACTTC
clone size: .; V gene: TRBV11-2; J gene: TRBJ2-7; D gene: .; CDR3 protein: CASSLEGTSLKQYF; CDR3 DNA: TGTGCCAGCAGCTTAGAAGGGACATCACTCAAGCAGTACTTC
clone size: many; V gene: TRBV4-2; J gene: TRBJ2-1; D gene: .; CDR3 protein: CASSQVGYNEQFF; CDR3 DNA: TGTGCCAGCAGCCAAGTTGGGTACAATGAGCAGTTCTTC
clone size: .; V gene: TRBV24-1; J gene: TRBJ2-1; D gene: .; CDR3 protein: CATSLTGDYNEQFF; CDR3 DNA: TGTGCCACGAGCCTGACAGGAGACTACAATGAGCAGTTCTTC
clone size: .; V gene: TRBV5-1; J gene: TRBJ2-2; D gene: TRBD2; CDR3 protein: CASSYLAGETNTGELFF; CDR3 DNA: TGCGCCAGCAGCTATCTAGCGGGAGAGACGAACACCGGGGAGCTGTTTTTT
clone size: .; V gene: TRBV4-1; J gene: TRBJ2-5; D gene: .; CDR3 protein: CASSPSNLQGRETQYF; CDR3 DNA: TGCGCCAGCAGCCCCTCGAATTTGCAGGGTAGGGAGACCCAGTACTTC
clone size: .; V gene: TRBV6-2/TRBV6-3; J gene: TRBJ1-5; D gene: .; CDR3 protein: CASSDRCSSNQPQHF; CDR3 DNA: TGTGCCAGCAGTGATAGGTGTTCAAGCAATCAGCCCCAGCATTTT
clone size: .; V gene: TRBV6-2/TRBV6-3; J gene: TRBJ1-1; D gene: TRBD1; CDR3 protein: CDSSYAETGAGTEAFF; CDR3 DNA: TGTGACAGCAGTTACGCCGAGACAGGGGCTGGCACTGAAGCTTTCTTT
clone size: many; V gene: TRBV12-3/TRBV12-4; J gene: TRBJ1-1; D gene: .; CDR3 protein: CASSLGLMGEAFF; CDR3 DNA: TGTGCCAGCAGTTTAGGGCTCATGGGTGAAGCTTTCTTT
clone size: .; V gene: TRBV29-1; J gene: TRBJ1-1; D gene: .; CDR3 protein: CSVESDGNTEAFF; CDR3 DNA: TGCAGCGTTGAATCCGACGGGAACACCGAAGCCTTCTTT
clone size: .; V gene: TRBV6-6; J gene: TRBJ1-1; D gene: .; CDR3 protein: CASSFETWTWTEAFF; CDR3 DNA: TGTGCCAGCAGTTTTGAGACCTGGACGTGGACTGAAGCTTTCTTT
clone size: .; V gene: TRBV10-1; J gene: TRBJ2-1; D gene: TRBD2; CDR3 protein: CASSETSGRVYNEQFF; CDR3 DNA: TGCGCCAGCAGTGAGACGAGCGGGAGGGTTTACAATGAGCAGTTCTTC
clone size: many; V gene: TRBV11-2; J gene: TRBJ1-6; D gene: .; CDR3 protein: CASSLFTGNNSPLHF; CDR3 DNA: TGTGCCAGCAGCTTATTTACAGGGAATAATTCACCCCTCCACTTT
clone size: .; V gene: TRBV21-1; J gene: TRBJ2-5; D gene: .; CDR3 protein: CASSTQEEVGETQYF; CDR3 DNA: TGTGCCAGCAGCACCCAGGAGGAGGTAGGAGAGACCCAGTACTTC
clone size: .; V gene: TRBV10-3; J gene: TRBJ1-5; D gene: .; CDR3 protein: CAISESGNQPQHF; CDR3 DNA: TGTGCCATCAGTGAGTCGGGCAATCAGCCCCAGCATTTT
clone size: few; V gene: TRBV6-2/TRBV6-3; J gene: TRBJ2-6; D gene: .; CDR3 protein: CASSYARLPRENSGANVLTF; CDR3 DNA: TGTGCCAGCAGTTACGCCAGACTACCAAGGGAGAACTCTGGGGCCAACGTCCTGACTTTC
clone size: few; V gene: TRBV4-1; J gene: TRBJ1-2; D gene: .; CDR3 protein: CASSQDDRLSYGYTF; CDR3 DNA: TGCGCCAGCAGCCAAGATGACAGGCTTTCATATGGCTACACATTC
clone size: many; V gene: TRBV12-3/TRBV12-4; J gene: TRBJ1-6; D gene: TRBD1; CDR3 protein: CASTPGQGNSPLHF; CDR3 DNA: TGTGCCAGCACCCCGGGACAGGGGAATTCACCCCTCCACTTT
clone size: .; V gene: TRBV6-1; J gene: TRBJ2-7; D gene: .; CDR3 protein: CASRERPSEYEQYF; CDR3 DNA: TGTGCCAGCAGAGAGCGTCCTAGCGAGTACGAGCAGTACTTC
clone size: many; V gene: TRBV6-2/TRBV6-3; J gene: TRBJ1-1; D gene: TRBD1; CDR3 protein: CASSSGDSIPEAFF; CDR3 DNA: TGTGCCAGCAGCAGCGGGGACAGTATTCCTGAAGCTTTCTTT
clone size: .; V gene: TRBV4-2; J gene: TRBJ2-5; D gene: .; CDR3 protein: CVSSQDGGRETQYF; CDR3 DNA: TGTGTCAGCAGCCAGGATGGAGGTAGGGAGACCCAGTACTTC
clone size: .; V gene: TRBV28; J gene: TRBJ2-3; D gene: .; CDR3 protein: CASRWGTGTDTKYF; CDR3 DNA: .
clone size: .; V gene: TRBV24-1; J gene: TRBJ1-1; D gene: .; CDR3 protein: CATSDSGTGAFF; CDR3 DNA: TGTGCCACCAGTGATTCCGGGACTGGAGCTTTCTTT
clone size: many; V gene: TRBV6-1; J gene: TRBJ1-5; D gene: .; CDR3 protein: CASSVLGGGNQPQHF; CDR3 DNA: TGTGCCAGCAGTGTTCTAGGCGGGGGCAATCAGCCCCAGCATTTT
clone size: .; V gene: TRBV4-3; J gene: TRBJ2-2; D gene: .; CDR3 protein: CASSHLNTGDLFF; CDR3 DNA: TGTGCCAGCAGCCACCTGAACACCGGGGACCTGTTTTTT
clone size: .; V gene: TRBV11-2; J gene: TRBJ2-7; D gene: TRBD2; CDR3 protein: CANSLAGIQGWQYF; CDR3 DNA: TGTGCAAACAGCTTAGCGGGTATCCAGGGATGGCAGTACTTC
clone size: .; V gene: TRBV12-3/TRBV12-4; J gene: TRBJ2-7; D gene: TRBD1; CDR3 protein: CARGQTGTGTSRQYF; CDR3 DNA: TGTGCCAGAGGTCAAACCGGGACAGGGACCTCAAGGCAGTACTTC
clone size: .; V gene: TRBV11-2; J gene: TRBJ2-2; D gene: .; CDR3 protein: CASIPAHLRFTGELFF; CDR3 DNA: TGTGCCAGCATCCCAGCTCACCTAAGGTTTACCGGGGAGCTGTTTTTT
clone size: few; V gene: TRBV5-4; J gene: TRBJ1-4; D gene: .; CDR3 protein: CASSLVGDEKLFF; CDR3 DNA: TGTGCCAGCAGCTTGGTGGGGGATGAAAAACTGTTTTTT
clone size: .; V gene: TRBV5-1; J gene: TRBJ2-3; D gene: .; CDR3 protein: CASSGIEVGEQYF; CDR3 DNA: TGCGCCAGCAGCGGGATCGAAGTTGGGGAGCAGTATTTT
clone size: once; V gene: TRBV30; J gene: TRBJ2-3; D gene: TRBD2; CDR3 protein: CAWSVRGVRPAPDTQYF; CDR3 DNA: TGTGCCTGGAGTGTACGGGGGGTCCGTCCCGCCCCAGATACGCAGTATTTT
clone size: once; V gene: TRBV4-1; J gene: TRBJ2-3; D gene: .; CDR3 protein: CASGQSAVGRTDTQYF; CDR3 DNA: TGCGCCAGCGGCCAATCGGCGGTGGGGCGCACAGACACGCAGTATTTT
clone size: many; V gene: TRBV10-3; J gene: TRBJ2-5; D gene: TRBD2; CDR3 protein: CAIRRGTSGKWETQYF; CDR3 DNA: TGTGCCATCAGACGCGGGACTAGCGGGAAATGGGAGACCCAGTACTTC
clone size: many; V gene: TRBV29-1; J gene: TRBJ1-1; D gene: TRBD1; CDR3 protein: CSGIPGQGAAFF; CDR3 DNA: TGCAGCGGGATCCCGGGACAGGGGGCAGCTTTCTTT
clone size: .; V gene: TRBV29-1; J gene: TRBJ2-1; D gene: TRBD1; CDR3 protein: CSVEGVGQGRQFF; CDR3 DNA: TGCAGCGTTGAAGGTGTCGGACAGGGTAGGCAGTTCTTC
clone size: .; V gene: TRBV4-1; J gene: TRBJ2-1; D gene: TRBD2; CDR3 protein: CASSQDEGGPSHEQFF; CDR3 DNA: TGTGCCAGCAGCCAAGATGAGGGAGGGCCCTCCCATGAGCAGTTCTTC
clone size: few; V gene: TRBV24-1; J gene: TRBJ2-1; D gene: TRBD2; CDR3 protein: CATSARREGRKGREQFF; CDR3 DNA: TGTGCCACCAGTGCAAGGCGGGAGGGCCGAAAAGGACGGGAGCAGTTCTTC
clone size: many; V gene: TRBV12-3/TRBV12-4; J gene: TRBJ1-2; D gene: TRBD1; CDR3 protein: CASSLGTGGGYGYTF; CDR3 DNA: TGTGCCAGCAGTTTGGGGACAGGGGGAGGGTATGGCTACACCTTC
clone size: .; V gene: TRBV4-3; J gene: TRBJ2-7; D gene: TRBD2; CDR3 protein: CASNPGTSGDYEQYF; CDR3 DNA: TGCGCCAGCAACCCTGGGACTAGCGGGGACTACGAGCAGTACTTC
clone size: few; V gene: TRBV5-1; J gene: TRBJ2-3; D gene: TRBD1; CDR3 protein: CASSLSGTGGTDTQYF; CDR3 DNA: TGCGCCAGCAGCCTCTCCGGGACAGGGGGCACAGATACGCAGTATTTT